The rows below give T cell receptor beta chains drawn from one sample of a study of blood T cell repertoires in COVID-19. The table came from immunoSEQ multiplex PCR; TCRdb's copy has only in-frame clones and leaves some out. The data contain approximately 210,000 clones, about nine tenths of them singletons. The sequenced sample consisted of PBMCs or T cells enriched from blood (not recorded which). The receptors were gathered from a man aged 25 to 40 in a cohort exposed to, infected with or recovered from COVID-19 (not recorded which). CDR3s include the opening cysteine and the closing phenylalanine or tryptophan. A D gene is named only where the DNA matches it firmly. Expanded clones get a size class; other rows say once, few or many, or leave the size out.

j_call d_call v_call clone_size cdr3_nt cdr3_aa
TRBJ2-1 NA TRBV3-1/TRBV3-2 NA TGTGCCAGCAGCCAACCACCAGACAATGAGCAGTTCTTC CASSQPPDNEQFF
TRBJ1-1 NA TRBV20-1 NA TGCAGTGCTCCCAGGTTGACTGAAGCTTTCTTT CSAPRLTEAFF
TRBJ1-2 TRBD1 TRBV5-4 NA TGTGCCAGCGTAAACAGGGGGGGTAACTATGGCTACACCTTC CASVNRGGNYGYTF
TRBJ1-2 NA TRBV5-6 once TGTGCCAGCAGCAGAGACAGCCCGAACTATGGCTACACCTTC CASSRDSPNYGYTF
TRBJ2-5 TRBD1 TRBV13 NA TGTGCCAGCAGCTCCTCAGGGGGTTTGGAGACCCAGTACTTC CASSSSGGLETQYF
TRBJ1-4 NA TRBV28 NA TGTGCCAGCAGTTTTCAGGGCAGGCGCAATGAAAAACTGTTTTTT CASSFQGRRNEKLFF
TRBJ2-7 NA TRBV5-1 once TGCGCCAGCAGCTTCGGCTTCTGGACTACCGCGCCTGCGGCGGGGGAGCAGTACTTC CASSFGFWTTAPAAGEQYF
TRBJ1-5 TRBD1 TRBV19 NA TGTGCCAGTAGAGGACAGGGGGCAATAAGCAATCAGCCCCAGCATTTT CASRGQGAISNQPQHF
TRBJ2-3 NA TRBV11-2 NA TGTGCCAGCAGCACCCTACCGACAGATACGCAGTATTTT CASSTLPTDTQYF
TRBJ2-1 NA TRBV28 NA TGTGCCAGCAGTCAGGCCCAGGGGCAGTCGAATGAGCAGTTCTTC CASSQAQGQSNEQFF
TRBJ2-1 NA TRBV21-1 NA TGTGCCAGCAGCAATAGGCGGGAGTGGGCAAGGATCTCCTACAATGAGCAGTTCTTC CASSNRREWARISYNEQFF
TRBJ2-1 NA TRBV4-3 NA TGCGCCAGCAGCCAAGAATCCCCCAGAACCTCCTACAATGAGCAGTTCTTC CASSQESPRTSYNEQFF
TRBJ1-3 TRBD1 TRBV6-6 NA TGTGCCAGCAGCCGACAGGGGAGCTCTGGAAACACCATATATTTT CASSRQGSSGNTIYF
TRBJ1-2 TRBD1 TRBV5-4 NA TGTGCCAGCAGCGGGGGACAGGAAGGCTATGGCTACACCTTC CASSGGQEGYGYTF
TRBJ2-3 TRBD2 TRBV9 NA TGTGCCAGCAGCTTAGGTGAAGGACTAGCGGGAGATACGCAGTATTTT CASSLGEGLAGDTQYF
TRBJ2-7 NA TRBV3-1/TRBV3-2 once TGTGCCAGCAGCCCCACAGGAATCTCCTACGAGCAGTACTTC CASSPTGISYEQYF
TRBJ2-3 NA TRBV5-1 NA TGCGCCAGCAGCGCCCCGACAGGGAGGTATCCAGATACGCAGTATTTT CASSAPTGRYPDTQYF
TRBJ2-1 TRBD2 TRBV5-1 NA TGCGCCAGCAGCTGGGGACTAGCGGGACTCTCCTACAATGAGCAGTTCTTC CASSWGLAGLSYNEQFF
TRBJ2-3 NA TRBV24-1 NA TGTGCCACCAGTGATAGCCCGAACTATAGCGACCACACAGATACGCAGTATTTT CATSDSPNYSDHTDTQYF
TRBJ1-2 NA TRBV12-3/TRBV12-4 NA TGTGCCAGCAGTTTAGTAGGGGATGGCTACACCTTC CASSLVGDGYTF
TRBJ2-5 NA TRBV7-6 NA TGTGCCAGCAGCTATGGAGTTGATGGGACCCAGTACTTC CASSYGVDGTQYF
TRBJ1-2 NA TRBV9 NA TGTGCCAGCAGTCAGACTAACTATGGCTACACCTTC CASSQTNYGYTF
TRBJ1-5 TRBD1 TRBV28 NA TGTGCCAGCAGTTTGTGGACAGGGAGGAGAAGTCAGCCCCAGCATTTT CASSLWTGRRSQPQHF
TRBJ2-2 NA TRBV28 NA TGTGCCAGCAGACTGGTATCGAACACCGGGGAGCTGTTTTTT CASRLVSNTGELFF
TRBJ1-4 NA TRBV10-2 NA TGCGCCAGCACGTCCTCTGAAAAACTGTTTTTT CASTSSEKLFF
TRBJ1-1 TRBD1 TRBV28 NA TGTGCCAGCAGTTTATCAGGGGGCTTGAACACTGAAGCTTTCTTT CASSLSGGLNTEAFF
TRBJ2-5 TRBD2 TRBV28 NA TGTGCCAGCAGTTTAATCCAAGGGGCTAGCGGGAGCAGGACCCAGTACTTC CASSLIQGASGSRTQYF
TRBJ2-7 NA TRBV5-5 many TGTGCCAGCAGCTTGTTCTCTGCGGAAGCCCTCTCCTACGAGCAGTACTTC CASSLFSAEALSYEQYF
TRBJ2-2 NA TRBV10-3 NA TGTGCCATCAGTGAATCTCGGGTACGGACGAACACCGGGGAGCTGTTTTTT CAISESRVRTNTGELFF
TRBJ1-6 NA TRBV24-1 NA TGTGCCACCAGTGATTGGAGCGGCACCCTCCACTTT CATSDWSGTLHF
TRBJ1-6 NA TRBV13 NA TGTGCCAGCAGCTTGACAGTGGGTTCACCCCTCCACTTT CASSLTVGSPLHF
TRBJ2-3 NA TRBV12-5 NA TGTGCTAGTGGTCCCGGAGTGACAGATACGCAGTATTTT CASGPGVTDTQYF
TRBJ2-5 TRBD2 TRBV5-6 NA TGTGCCAGCAGCTTGCCGGGACTAGCGCTGCTACAAGAGACCCAGTACTTC CASSLPGLALLQETQYF
TRBJ1-5 NA TRBV7-2 few TGTGCCAGCAGCTTAGACCCAGGGAATCAGCCCCAGCATTTT CASSLDPGNQPQHF
TRBJ1-2 TRBD1 TRBV27 NA TGTGCCAGCAGGGGGACAGGCAATATCGGCTACACCTTC CASRGTGNIGYTF
TRBJ2-1 NA TRBV7-2 NA TGTGCCAGCAGCTTTCCCAGGGCTCATGAGCAGTTCTTC CASSFPRAHEQFF
TRBJ2-5 NA TRBV2 NA TGTGCCAGCAGTGAAGTGGCAGAGACCCAGTACTTC CASSEVAETQYF
TRBJ1-2 NA TRBV14 NA TGTGCCAGCACCTCCCCCGACGGAGAGGTCGATGGCTACACCTTC CASTSPDGEVDGYTF
TRBJ1-2 NA TRBV28 NA TGTGCCAGCATTGAAAGGACAGCTCACTATGGCTACACCTTC CASIERTAHYGYTF
TRBJ2-7 TRBD2 TRBV9 NA TGTGCCAGCAGCAATCCCTGGGGAGGGAGTAGGAACGAGCAGTACTTC CASSNPWGGSRNEQYF
TRBJ2-7 NA TRBV19 NA TGTGCCAGTAGTATGGGGGGGCGCAGTAACTACGAGCAGTACTTC CASSMGGRSNYEQYF
TRBJ2-3 NA TRBV3-1/TRBV3-2 NA TGTGCCAGCAGCCCAACGAGTACTAGCACAGATACGCAGTATTTT CASSPTSTSTDTQYF
TRBJ2-7 TRBD1 TRBV3-1/TRBV3-2 NA TGTGCCAGCAGCCAAGTTCACGGGACAGACTACGAGCAGTACTTC CASSQVHGTDYEQYF
TRBJ2-3 TRBD2 TRBV18 NA TGTGCCAGCGCCGACCTAGCGGGAGTCACAGATACGCAGTATTTT CASADLAGVTDTQYF
TRBJ1-2 TRBD1 TRBV19 few TGTGCCAGTAGTACCCACAGGGGTCTGCTTGGCTTCGGCTACACCTTC CASSTHRGLLGFGYTF
TRBJ2-3 NA TRBV27 NA TGTGCCAGCAGTTTTGGCGACAGTACAGATACGCAGTATTTT CASSFGDSTDTQYF
TRBJ2-7 TRBD1 TRBV5-5 once TGTGCCAGCAGCTGGGACAGGGACGAGCAGTACTTC CASSWDRDEQYF
TRBJ1-2 TRBD1 TRBV28 NA TGTGCCAGCAGTCCCTCGGGTGTAGGACAGGACTATGGCTACACCTTC CASSPSGVGQDYGYTF
TRBJ2-2 NA TRBV19 NA TGTGCCAGTAGTATAGGCGGGGACACCGGGGAGCTGTTTTTT CASSIGGDTGELFF
TRBJ1-6 TRBD1 TRBV5-1 NA TGCGCCAGCAGCTTGCTAGGGACAGGGGATTCACCCCTCCACTTT CASSLLGTGDSPLHF
TRBJ1-1 TRBD1 TRBV3-1/TRBV3-2 NA TGTGCCAGCAGCCCGGGACAGGGAGGAACATGGACTGAAGCTTTCTTT CASSPGQGGTWTEAFF